A single sample gave rise to the 29 T cell receptor beta chains below, sequenced in a study of cytomegalovirus exposure and HLA in healthy donors. A multiplex PCR was run with 60 Vbeta primers and 13 Jbeta primers. The repertoire was sequenced with immunoSEQ multiplex PCR; TCRdb's copy has only in-frame clones and lacks some. Counted here are around 90,000 clones, approximately 64% occurring once; the ten biggest clones make up approximately 5.8%. The sequenced material came from PBMCs. Receptors originate from a boy between 5 and 17 years old in good health and CMV-seropositive.

J is TRBJ2-7 and V is TRBV29-1, with 7 bases aligning to TRBD2. Trimming at V came to 6 bases and at J to 2 bases, leaving 10 bases not matched to a gene. Germline CDR1 and CDR2: SQVTM and ANQGSEA. This CDR3 has 14 residues. CDR3 sequence: CSVGGLGPPYEQYF. The CDR3 DNA is TGCAGCGTCGGGGGGTTGGGGCCCCCCTACGAGCAGTACTTC.

The V and J genes are TRBV4-2 and TRBJ1-2, with no clear D. There are 13 residues in the CDR3. The ends were cut back, 1 base at V and 8 bases at J, with 11 bases in the middle. Germline V lookup: CDR1 LGHNA, CDR2 YNFKEQ. As DNA, the CDR3 is TGTGCCAGCAGCCAAGTCGGGGAAGTGGGCTACACCTTC. This encodes CASSQVGEVGYTF.

This chain uses TRBV5-1 with TRBJ2-7, with D possibly TRBD1 on 5 matching bases. V was clipped by 1 base and J by 0 bases, with 11 bases between them. Germline-derived CDR1 and CDR2 are SGHRS and YFSETQ. The CDR3 runs 15 residues. CDR3 in DNA: TGCGCCAGCAGCTTGTCCGCAGGGTACTCCTACGAGCAGTACTTC. Translation gives CASSLSAGYSYEQYF.

This clone has a handful of counts. The V gene is TRBV30, the J gene TRBJ2-5; 11 nucleotides match TRBD2. The end of the DNA aligns better with TRBJ2-7, so the J call may be wrong. Germline CDR1 GTSNPN, CDR2 SVGIG (reference sequence). CDR3 length: 15 amino acids. The CDR3 DNA reads TGTGCCTGGAGCCCGACTAGCGGGGTATCCTACGAGCAGTACTTC. Its protein is CAWSPTSGVSYEQYF.

The CDR3 here is CSARDGTYEQYF. In DNA form, the CDR3 reads TGCAGCGCCCGGGACGGGACTTACGAGCAGTACTTC. The chain joins TRBV29-1 to TRBJ2-7; TRBD2 might be the D (6 bases). V dropped 7 bases and J dropped 4 bases, with 14 bases sitting between them. CDR1 and CDR2 from the germline V gene are SQVTM and ANQGSEA. This CDR3 comprises 12 residues.

V and J are TRBV29-1 and TRBJ1-1; possibly TRBD1 for D (5 bases). The V end was cut by 7 bases, the J end by 0 bases, with 12 bases between. Germline V CDR1 and CDR2: SQVTM, ANQGSEA. The CDR3 loop spans 13 amino acids. This chain's CDR3 is CSAGEGVNTEAFF. The CDR3 nucleotides read TGCAGCGCCGGAGAAGGGGTGAACACTGAAGCTTTCTTT.

The sample holds a few counts of this clone. This chain connects TRBV30 to TRBJ2-1; 8 nucleotides line up with TRBD2. This CDR3 is built from 16 residues. The germline V gene has CDR1 GTSNPN and CDR2 SVGIG (reference sequence). V lost 2 bases to trimming and J lost 0 bases; unmatched junction nucleotides: 6. The CDR3 sequence is CAWSTAGGNSYNEQFF. CDR3 coding DNA: TGTGCCTGGAGTACGGCGGGGGGCAACTCCTACAATGAGCAGTTCTTC.

The chain uses TRBV4-2 and TRBJ1-2, with D perhaps TRBD1 (6 bases). This CDR3 comprises 15 residues. Per the germline V gene, CDR1 is LGHNA and CDR2 is YNFKEQ. The germline V and J ends were trimmed by 3 bases and 5 bases, with 16 bases remaining between them. Written as DNA, the CDR3 is TGTGCCAGCAGCCAGACACAGGGACAACAGTATGGCTACACCTTC. Translating it yields CASSQTQGQQYGYTF.

This clone was observed a handful of times. This chain links TRBV30 with TRBJ1-2; D possibly corresponds to TRBD1 (5 bases). This CDR3 spans 13 amino acids. Germline CDR1 and CDR2: GTSNPN and SVGIG (reference sequence). V lost 0 bases, J lost 8 bases, and 13 bases lay in between. CDR3 in amino acids: CAWSVIGAGGYTF. CDR3 DNA sequence: TGTGCCTGGAGTGTAATAGGGGCCGGGGGCTACACCTTC.

The DNA for the CDR3 is TGCGCCAGCAGCTTCGACTCCCCATACCACACTGAAGCTTTCTTT. This codes for CASSFDSPYHTEAFF. The gene calls are TRBV5-1 and TRBJ1-1; the D is unclear. Germline loops: CDR1 SGHRS, CDR2 YFSETQ. The CDR3 loop spans 15 amino acids. V was pared by 2 bases and J by 3 bases, with 14 bases between.

The gene calls are TRBV27 and TRBJ1-2, with TRBD1 identical over 9 bases. V was clipped by 0 bases and J by 4 bases; unmatched bases: 9. The CDR3 runs to 17 residues. The germline CDR1 and CDR2 sequences are MNHEY and SMNVEV (reference sequence). The CDR3 spells CASSLSNRQGVSYGYTF. The CDR3 DNA reads as TGTGCCAGCAGTTTATCTAACCGACAGGGGGTGAGCTATGGCTACACCTTC.

This chain connects TRBV30 to TRBJ2-5; TRBD2 might be the D (6 bases). Per germline, CDR1 GTSNPN and CDR2 SVGIG (reference sequence). The CDR3 covers 13 residues. Trimming stripped 8 bases from V and 7 bases from J, with 20 bases between. The CDR3 sequence: CALGWGRQGTQYF. In nucleotides, the CDR3 is TGTGCCCTCGGGTGGGGGAGGCAGGGGACCCAGTACTTC. The whole variable domain, remainder taken from reference TRBV30 and TRBJ2-5, is SQTIHQWPATLVQPVGSPLSLECTVEGTSNPNLYWYRQAAGRGLQLLFYSVGIGQISSEVPQNLSASRPQDRQFILSSKKLLLSDSGFYLCALGWGRQGTQYFGPGTRLLVL.

This clone was seen a handful of times. The chain is built from TRBV6-1 and TRBJ1-4, with D hard to call. V was pared by 6 bases and J by 2 bases, with 4 bases between. The germline V gene encodes CDR1 MNHNS and CDR2 SASEGT. This CDR3 contains 12 residues. The CDR3 spells CASRATNEKLFF. CDR3 DNA sequence: TGTGCCAGCAGAGCGACTAATGAAAAACTGTTTTTT.

The table lists this clone with a few counts. The chain couples TRBV4-2 to TRBJ2-2, with 7 bases fitting TRBD1. Germline V gene data show CDR1 as LGHNA and CDR2 as YNFKEQ. Losses at the gene ends were 2 bases for V and 1 base for J; bases not matched to a gene: 1. This CDR3 region has 15 residues. The CDR3 coding sequence is TGTGCCAGCAGCCAACGGGACAGGAACACCGGGGAGCTGTTTTTT. Translated, it gives CASSQRDRNTGELFF.

This chain connects TRBV14 to TRBJ1-1; tentative D call: TRBD1 (5 bases). This CDR3 has 17 amino acids. The V end lost 4 bases, the J end lost 7 bases, and 25 bases lay between the germline ends. Germline assignment: CDR1 SGHDN and CDR2 FVKESK. CDR3 amino acids: CASSLGWGLKESGEAFF. CDR3 DNA: TGTGCCAGCAGCCTCGGCTGGGGCCTGAAGGAATCTGGTGAAGCTTTCTTT.

The gene calls are TRBV6-1 and TRBJ1-3; the D is unclear. Trimming left V 2 bases short and J 2 bases short, with 7 bases between. Germline CDR1 and CDR2: MNHNS and SASEGT. The CDR3 sequence is 14 residues long. In DNA form, the CDR3 reads TGTGCCAGCAGTGAACTGGCAGCTGGAAACACCATATATTTT. Translation gives CASSELAAGNTIYF.

This clone has only a few counts. This chain joins TRBV7-9 and TRBJ2-2; TRBD1 is a possible D gene (5 bases). With 6 bases removed from V and 6 bases from J, the gap between germline ends came to 20 bases. This CDR3 has 16 residues. The germline V gene has CDR1 SEHNR and CDR2 FQNEAQ (reference sequence). The CDR3 loop is CASRLPGRVIPGELFF. The CDR3 DNA follows: TGTGCCAGCAGGCTCCCAGGCAGGGTTATCCCCGGGGAGCTGTTTTTT.

The rearrangement uses TRBV6-1 and TRBJ2-2, with TRBD2 identical over 7 bases. Per the germline V gene, CDR1 is MNHNS and CDR2 is SASEGT. The V segment lost 4 bases and the J segment 1 base; nucleotides outside the gene matches: 6. The CDR3 extends over 16 amino acids. This CDR3 is CASSGPQRGNTGELFF. The CDR3 bases are TGTGCCAGCAGTGGCCCCCAGCGGGGGAACACCGGGGAGCTGTTTTTT.

J is TRBJ1-1 and V is TRBV5-1; the D is unclear. The CDR3 runs 12 residues. Trimming removed 3 bases from V and 3 bases from J, with 6 bases in between. Germline loops: CDR1 SGHRS, CDR2 YFSETQ. The CDR3 region is CASSSYDTEAFF. CDR3 nucleotide sequence: TGCGCCAGCAGCTCCTACGACACTGAAGCTTTCTTT.

V and J are TRBV7-9 and TRBJ2-7; 7 nucleotides agree with TRBD1. From germline, CDR1 is SEHNR and CDR2 FQNEAQ (reference sequence). The CDR3 has 14 amino acids. The ends lost 3 bases at V and 1 base at J; junction bases unmatched: 3. In nucleotides, the CDR3 is TGTGCCAGCAGCTTCACAGGGGAATCCTACGAGCAGTACTTC. Encoded protein: CASSFTGESYEQYF.

The V call is TRBV27, the J call TRBJ1-5, with no clear D. V gave up 2 bases and J gave up 7 bases, with 12 bases separating them. The CDR3 length is 14 residues. Germline CDR1 reads MNHEY; CDR2 reads SMNVEV (reference sequence). DNA of the CDR3: TGTGCCAGCAGTTTAGAAAGTCGAGGCCAGCCCCAGCATTTT. It specifies CASSLESRGQPQHF.

The gene calls are TRBV19 and TRBJ1-5; D gene unclear. In germline, CDR1 is LNHDA, CDR2 SQIVND (reference sequence). The CDR3 extends over 14 amino acids. Deletions cut 2 bases from V and 4 bases from J, with 9 bases between. The CDR3 loop is CASSILEPNQPQHF. For the CDR3, the DNA is TGTGCCAGTAGTATACTCGAGCCGAATCAGCCCCAGCATTTT.

Notes on this clone: This same CDR3 is encoded by further DNA sequences in the sample. V is TRBV30 and J is TRBJ2-3; D is possibly TRBD2 (5 bases). The germline V and J ends were trimmed by 2 bases and 2 bases, with 17 bases remaining between them. Looked up from germline, CDR1 is GTSNPN and CDR2 is SVGIG (reference sequence). This CDR3 spans 16 amino acids. The CDR3: CAWSRLRAATTDTQYF. CDR3 coding DNA: TGTGCCTGGAGTAGGTTGAGGGCCGCTACCACAGATACGCAGTATTTT.

A remark on this clone: Different DNA sequences within this sample yield the same CDR3. The gene calls are TRBV18 and TRBJ2-3; D call uncertain. Trimming pared 2 bases from V and 2 bases from J, leaving 2 bases between. CDR3 length: 12 amino acids. Germline V lookup: CDR1 KGHSH, CDR2 LQKENI. In DNA form, the CDR3 reads TGTGCCAGCTCACCATACACAGATACGCAGTATTTT. It specifies CASSPYTDTQYF.

This sequence joins TRBV4-1 and TRBJ2-2; D call uncertain. CDR1 is MGHRA and CDR2 is YSYEKL in the germline V gene. V was shortened by 0 bases and J by 3 bases, with 8 bases between the two germline ends. The CDR3 runs 15 residues. This CDR3 is CASSQDRPDTGELFF. Here the CDR3 DNA reads TGCGCCAGCAGCCAAGATCGTCCCGACACCGGGGAGCTGTTTTTT.

This clone was detected only a few times. The gene calls are TRBV4-2 and TRBJ1-6; D may be TRBD1 (5 bases). Germline values: CDR1 LGHNA, CDR2 YNFKEQ. This CDR3 is 15 amino acids long. V lost 3 bases to trimming and J lost 5 bases, with 11 bases between them. The CDR3: CASSQPGTDNSPLHF. The CDR3 DNA sequence: TGTGCCAGCAGCCAGCCCGGGACTGATAATTCACCCCTCCACTTT.

The chain has TRBV12-1 and TRBJ2-7; the DNA was not compared with TRBD2, the D call given in the table. TRBV12-1 is a pseudogene. The CDR3 runs to 13 residues. The CDR3 coding sequence is TGTGCCAGCAGCTTTGTTCTAGACTACGAGCAGTACTTC. Protein sequence: CASSFVLDYEQYF.

The chain combines TRBV5-4 with TRBJ1-6, with 7 positions matching TRBD1. V lost 4 bases and J lost 7; bases outside the gene matches: 11. Germline V lookup: CDR1 SGHNT, CDR2 YYREEE (reference sequence). The CDR3 consists of 16 residues. In DNA form, the CDR3 reads TGTGCCAGCAGCCGCGTAAAGGGACAGACAAATTCACCCCTCCACTTT. Its translation: CASSRVKGQTNSPLHF. Full variable domain (missing parts from reference TRBV5-4 and TRBJ1-6): ETGVTQSPTHLIKTRGQQVTLRCSSQSGHNTVSWYQQALGQGPQFIFQYYREEENGRGNFPPRFSGLQFPNYSSELNVNALELDDSALYLCASSRVKGQTNSPLHFGNGTRLTVT.

To note about this clone: A read error may account for a junction end that differs from germline. The chain joins TRBV7-7 to TRBJ1-1; TRBD1 agrees at 7 bases. CDR3 size: 15 residues. The germline V gene encodes CDR1 SSHAT and CDR2 FNYEAQ (reference sequence). CDR3 nucleotide sequence: TGTGCTAGCAGCTGGCCGGGACAGATGAACACTGAAGCTTTCTTT. Encoded protein: CASSWPGQMNTEAFF.